There are many counts of the clone carrying this TCR beta chain. Germline CDR1 SGHAT, CDR2 FQNNGV. V lost 4 bases and J lost 3, with 15 bases in between. CDR3 length: 15 amino acids. Priming with a constant-region primer yielded TCR beta cDNA from around 540 ng total RNA. ARM-PCR was slightly modified, and three nested multiplex PCR rounds with it gave rise to the TCR beta libraries. The first two PCR rounds, approximately 10 cycles each, used TRBV1-TRBV30 forward primers and a C-beta reverse primer. TCRdb itself ran the multiplex PCR reads through MiXCR, one entry per CDR3 protein. The table lists a few hundred thousand distinct CDR3 sequences, roughly 60% of them singletons, with approximately 15% in the top ten. Unsorted whole blood served as the source of blood RNA, and germline DNA was extracted as well. This record comes from a study of tumor-infiltrating lymphocytes in primary liver carcinoma.

The sequenced material came from peripheral blood. This sequence joins TRBV11-2 and TRBJ1-1; weak D call: TRBD1 (5 bases). The origin of this receptor is a woman aged 25 to 39 with primary liver carcinoma and hepatitis B virus infection. This chain's CDR3 is CASSSALRGDTEAFF. The CDR3 DNA follows: TGTGCCAGCAGCTCTGCCCTTCGGGGGGACACTGAAGCTTTCTTT.